These 8 T cell receptor beta chains originate from one sample sequenced in a study of blood T cell repertoires in COVID-19. The assay was immunoSEQ multiplex PCR, and TCRdb's table has in-frame clones only and misses some. The sample has around 200,000 clones; 83% are singletons. Specimen: peripheral blood. Source of these receptors: a woman aged 45-65 years with acute or convalescent COVID-19.

The gene calls are TRBV28 and TRBJ2-3; 9 bases fit TRBD2. This CDR3 contains 16 residues. Looked up from germline, CDR1 is MDHEN and CDR2 is SYDVKM. Unmatched junction bases numbered 10, after V lost 5 bases and J lost 4 bases. For the CDR3, the DNA is TGTGCCAGCAGTCCATTAGCGGGAGAAATGTCAGATACGCAGTATTTT. Protein product: CASSPLAGEMSDTQYF.

V gene TRBV14 combines with J gene TRBJ1-3; 8 positions agree with TRBD1. Per the germline V gene, CDR1 is SGHDN and CDR2 is FVKESK. CDR3 length: 15 amino acids. The V gene end was trimmed by 5 bases and the J gene end by 5 bases; junction bases not matched to a gene: 8. DNA for the CDR3: TGTGCCAGCAGCTCTCAGGGGGCGCAGAGAAACACCATATATTTT. Its protein product is CASSSQGAQRNTIYF.

The rearrangement uses TRBV7-3 and TRBJ2-1, with a weak D call TRBD2 (5 bases). Germline assignment: CDR1 SGHTA and CDR2 FQGTGA. V lost 5 bases to trimming and J lost 7 bases, with 9 bases between them. This CDR3 is built from 12 residues. The CDR3 DNA is TGTGCCAGCAGCCGTAGCGAGAATGAGCAGTTCTTC. This codes for CASSRSENEQFF. The variable domain in full, with the rest retrieved from reference TRBV7-3 and TRBJ2-1, is GAGVSQTPSNKVTEKGKYVELRCDPISGHTALYWYRQSLGQGPEFLIYFQGTGAADDSGLPNDRFFAVRPEGSVSTLKIQRTERGDSAVYLCASSRSENEQFFGPGTRLTVL.

This clone was seen ten or more times. The chain combines TRBV19 with TRBJ2-3, with a tentative D call TRBD1 (6 bases). The CDR3 sequence is 13 residues long. V shed 0 bases and J shed 8 bases, with 9 bases lying between them. Germline values: CDR1 LNHDA, CDR2 SQIVND (reference sequence). Here the CDR3 reads CASSIDRGSTQYF. The CDR3, as DNA: TGTGCCAGTAGTATAGATAGGGGGAGTACGCAGTATTTT.

The chain has TRBV27 and TRBJ2-3; D remains unclear. The V and J ends lost 3 bases and 6 bases respectively, with 16 bases between them. The CDR3 loop spans 15 amino acids. Germline lookup yields CDR1 MNHEY and CDR2 SMNVEV (reference sequence). CDR3 nucleotide sequence: TGTGCCAGCAGTTTTCTTCGCCCACCCAGGGATACGCAGTATTTT. The encoded protein is CASSFLRPPRDTQYF.

This sequence joins TRBV20-1 and TRBJ2-7; perhaps TRBD1 as D (6 bases). Germline V gene data show CDR1 as DFQATT and CDR2 as SNEGSKA (reference sequence). The CDR3 loop spans 10 amino acids. Deletions cut 0 bases from V and 11 bases from J, with 8 bases between. In nucleotides, the CDR3 is TGCAGTGCTAGAGAAGAGGGGGAGTACTTC. Protein: CSAREEGEYF.

This clone was seen just once. The V gene is TRBV6-5, the J gene TRBJ1-2; 8 bases match TRBD1. V lost 10 bases to trimming and J lost 5 bases; unmatched junction nucleotides: 15. Germline CDR1 and CDR2: MNHEY and SVGAGI. The CDR3 is 15 amino acids. CDR3 DNA: TGTGCCACCAGGACAGGGCCCTCACTAGGGTATGGCTACACCTTC. As protein: CATRTGPSLGYGYTF.

The genes are TRBV10-1 and TRBJ1-1, with D unresolved. Trimming took off 0 bases at V and 1 base at J, with 12 bases between the two ends. Germline V gene data show CDR1 as WNHNN and CDR2 as SYGVQD (reference sequence). The CDR3 is 16 amino acids. CDR3 sequence: CASSESNIIGNTEAFF. The CDR3 nucleotides read TGCGCCAGCAGTGAGTCGAATATTATCGGGAACACTGAAGCTTTCTTT.